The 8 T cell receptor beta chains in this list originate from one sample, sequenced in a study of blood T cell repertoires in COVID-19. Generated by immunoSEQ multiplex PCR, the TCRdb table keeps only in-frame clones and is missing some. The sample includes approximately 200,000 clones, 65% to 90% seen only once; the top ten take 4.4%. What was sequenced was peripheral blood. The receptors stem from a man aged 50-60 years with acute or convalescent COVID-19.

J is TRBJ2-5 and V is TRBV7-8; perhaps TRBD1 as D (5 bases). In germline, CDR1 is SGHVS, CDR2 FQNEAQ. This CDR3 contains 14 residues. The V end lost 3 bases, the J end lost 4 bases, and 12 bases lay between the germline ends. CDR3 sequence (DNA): TGTGCCAGCAGCTTGCCAGGGTCAGGAGAGACCCAGTACTTC. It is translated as CASSLPGSGETQYF.

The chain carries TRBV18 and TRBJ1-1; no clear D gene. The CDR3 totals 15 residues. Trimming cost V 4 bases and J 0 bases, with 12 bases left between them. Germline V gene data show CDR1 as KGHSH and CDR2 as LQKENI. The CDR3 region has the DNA TGTGCCAGCTCACTCGAATTAATAGTGAACACTGAAGCTTTCTTT. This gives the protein CASSLELIVNTEAFF.

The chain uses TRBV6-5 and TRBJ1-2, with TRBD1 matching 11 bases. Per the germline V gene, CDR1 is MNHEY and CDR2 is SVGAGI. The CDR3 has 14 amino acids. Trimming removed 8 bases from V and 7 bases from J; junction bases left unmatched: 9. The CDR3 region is CASARDRGSVGYTF. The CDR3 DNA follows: TGTGCCAGCGCCAGGGACAGGGGGTCGGTTGGCTACACCTTC.

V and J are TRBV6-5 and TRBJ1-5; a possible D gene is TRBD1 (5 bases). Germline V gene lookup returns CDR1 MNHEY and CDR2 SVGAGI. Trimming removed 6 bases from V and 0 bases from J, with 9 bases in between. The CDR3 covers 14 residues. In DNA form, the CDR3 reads TGTGCCAGCAGACAGGCCTATAGCAATCAGCCCCAGCATTTT. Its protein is CASRQAYSNQPQHF.

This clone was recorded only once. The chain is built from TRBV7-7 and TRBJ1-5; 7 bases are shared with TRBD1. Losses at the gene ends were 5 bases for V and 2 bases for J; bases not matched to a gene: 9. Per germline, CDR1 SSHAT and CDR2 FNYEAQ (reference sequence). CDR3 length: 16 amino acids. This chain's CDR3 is CASSTGQDGGNQPQHF. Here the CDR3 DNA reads TGTGCCAGCAGCACTGGACAGGACGGTGGCAATCAGCCCCAGCATTTT.

This CDR3 reads CSAGTGSEKLFF. CDR3 nucleotides: TGCAGCGCCGGGACAGGGAGTGAAAAACTGTTTTTT. V gene TRBV29-1 combines with J gene TRBJ1-4, with 9 bases fitting TRBD1. The CDR3 is 12 residues long. Germline assignment: CDR1 SQVTM and CDR2 ANQGSEA. Unmatched junction bases numbered 4, after V lost 7 bases and J lost 7 bases. The full variable domain, with the rest looked up from reference TRBV29-1 and TRBJ1-4, is SAVISQKPSRDICQRGTSLTIQCQVDSQVTMMFWYRQQPGQSLTLIATANQGSEATYESGFVIDKFPISRPNLTFSTLTVSNMSPEDSSIYLCSAGTGSEKLFFGSGTQLSVL.

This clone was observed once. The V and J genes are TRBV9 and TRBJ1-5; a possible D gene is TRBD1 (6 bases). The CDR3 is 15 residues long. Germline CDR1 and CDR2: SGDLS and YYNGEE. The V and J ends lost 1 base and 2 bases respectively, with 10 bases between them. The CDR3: CASSVRGNGNQPQHF. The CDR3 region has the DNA TGTGCCAGCAGCGTAAGGGGGAATGGCAATCAGCCCCAGCATTTT.

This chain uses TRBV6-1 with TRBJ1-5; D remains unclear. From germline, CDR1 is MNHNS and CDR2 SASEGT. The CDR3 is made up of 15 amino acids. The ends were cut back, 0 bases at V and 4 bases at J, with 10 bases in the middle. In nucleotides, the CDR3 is TGTGCCAGCAGTGAAGCGCAGGTCCCGAATCAGCCCCAGCATTTT. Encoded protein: CASSEAQVPNQPQHF.